Following are 21 T cell receptor beta chains from one sample sequenced in a study of graft-versus-host responses after intestinal transplantation. Generated by immunoSEQ multiplex PCR, the TCRdb table keeps only in-frame clones and is missing some. Of approximately 63,000 clones listed, around 92% were seen once; the top ten hold about 0.41%. Their antigens remain unidentified. Sequences were derived from unstimulated CD4+ T cells sorted from spleen or lymph node cells, sampled before transplant. These receptors all come from a human donor who was the organ donor for an intestinal transplant.

The chain recombines TRBV9 with TRBJ2-3; TRBD1 aligns across 9 bases. The CDR3 length is 18 residues. Trimming cost V 3 bases and J 3 bases; bases outside gene matches: 14. From germline, CDR1 is SGDLS and CDR2 YYNGEE. CDR3 sequence: CASSETLQGAGGTDTQYF. The CDR3 DNA reads as TGTGCCAGCAGCGAGACCCTACAGGGGGCTGGAGGAACAGATACGCAGTATTTT.

This clone has only one observation. The CDR3 DNA sequence: TGCGCCAGCAGCCCCCGCCGGACAGGGGAGGAGGGAGAGCTGTTTTTT. Translation: CASSPRRTGEEGELFF. The genes are TRBV5-1 and TRBJ2-2, with 9 bases matching TRBD1. Germline values: CDR1 SGHRS, CDR2 YFSETQ. The V and J ends lost 4 bases and 11 bases, in that order; junction bases with no gene match: 15. This CDR3 spans 16 amino acids. Full variable domain (remainder filled in from reference TRBV5-1 and TRBJ2-2): KAGVTQTPRYLIKTRGQQVTLSCSPISGHRSVSWYQQTPGQGLQFLFEYFSETQRNKGNFPGRFSGRQFSNSRSEMNVSTLELGDSALYLCASSPRRTGEEGELFFGEGSRLTVL.

With respect to this clone: The germline gene is not matched at one end of the junction; a read error may be the cause. The chain is built from TRBV11-2 and TRBJ1-2; TRBD1 aligns across 10 bases. Germline lookup yields CDR1 SGHAT and CDR2 FQNNGV. This CDR3 spans 15 amino acids. The CDR3 protein is CAGSRTGTGDYGYTF. CDR3 nucleotides: TGTGCCGGCAGCAGGACCGGGACAGGGGACTATGGCTACACCTTC. The entire variable domain, with the rest obtained from reference TRBV11-2 and TRBJ1-2, is as follows: EAGVAQSPRYKIIEKRQSVAFWCNPISGHATLYWYQQILGQGPKLLIQFQNNGVVDDSQLPKDRFSAERLKGVDSTLKIQPAKLEDSAVYLCAGSRTGTGDYGYTFGSGTRLTVV.

V and J are TRBV7-2 and TRBJ2-3; 15 nucleotides match TRBD2. The V segment lost 3 bases and the J segment 8 bases; nucleotides outside the gene matches: 9. The germline V gene has CDR1 SGHTA and CDR2 FQGNSA. CDR3 length: 17 amino acids. The CDR3 region is CASSFLGLAGGLGTQYF. The DNA of the CDR3 is TGTGCCAGCAGCTTCCTCGGACTAGCGGGGGGGCTTGGTACGCAGTATTTT.

V is TRBV15 and J is TRBJ1-3; D is ambiguous. Germline values: CDR1 LNHNV, CDR2 YYDKDF (reference sequence). V lost 0 bases and J 2 bases, leaving 11 bases between the germline ends. The CDR3 is 16 residues long. The CDR3 loop is CATSRDWEWAGNTIYF. In DNA form, the CDR3 reads TGTGCCACCAGCAGAGATTGGGAATGGGCTGGAAACACCATATATTTT.

The genes are TRBV11-2 and TRBJ1-2; D perhaps matches TRBD1 (6 bases). Germline V gene lookup returns CDR1 SGHAT and CDR2 FQNNGV. This CDR3 contains 15 residues. The germline V and J ends were trimmed by 3 bases and 2 bases, with 13 bases remaining between them. CDR3 protein: CASSLGVGTNYGYTF. The DNA of the CDR3 is TGTGCCAGCAGCTTGGGAGTAGGGACAAACTATGGCTACACCTTC. Looking up the rest from reference TRBV11-2 and TRBJ1-2 gives the full variable domain: EAGVAQSPRYKIIEKRQSVAFWCNPISGHATLYWYQQILGQGPKLLIQFQNNGVVDDSQLPKDRFSAERLKGVDSTLKIQPAKLEDSAVYLCASSLGVGTNYGYTFGSGTRLTVV.

The V and J genes are TRBV2 and TRBJ1-4, with a tentative D call TRBD1 (6 bases). The CDR3 totals 15 residues. V gave up 6 bases and J gave up 5 bases, with 16 bases separating them. Germline V CDR1 and CDR2: SNHLY, FYNNEI. CDR3 sequence (DNA): TGTGCCAGCAGCGAACAGGGACGGCAGAATGAAAAACTGTTTTTT. Protein product: CASSEQGRQNEKLFF. Combining the CDR3 with reference TRBV2 and TRBJ1-4 gives the whole variable domain EPEVTQTPSHQVTQMGQEVILRCVPISNHLYFYWYRQILGQKVEFLVSFYNNEISEKSEIFDDQFSVERPDGSNFTLKIRSTKLEDSAMYFCASSEQGRQNEKLFFGSGTQLSVL.

J is TRBJ2-5 and V is TRBV29-1, with a possible D match to TRBD1 (5 bases). The CDR3 is 15 residues long. The germline V gene has CDR1 SQVTM and CDR2 ANQGSEA. Trimming cost V 4 bases and J 5 bases, with 20 bases left between them. In DNA form, the CDR3 reads TGCAGCGTTGTAACCTGGGCGGACAAGAAGGAGACCCAGTACTTC. This translates into CSVVTWADKKETQYF.

The chain joins TRBV4-2 to TRBJ2-1; possibly TRBD1 for D (6 bases). Looked up from germline, CDR1 is LGHNA and CDR2 is YNFKEQ. This CDR3 spans 13 amino acids. V lost 7 bases, J lost 2 bases, and 9 bases lay in between. DNA of the CDR3: TGTGCCAGCACCCGGACAGCCTACAATGAGCAGTTCTTC. This codes for CASTRTAYNEQFF.

This rearrangement joins TRBV30 to TRBJ2-5, with unresolved D. Germline assignment: CDR1 GTSNPN and CDR2 SVGIG (reference sequence). The CDR3 covers 11 residues. V was trimmed by 3 bases and J by 2 bases, leaving 4 bases between them. The DNA of the CDR3 is TGTGCCTGGAGAGTACAAGAGACCCAGTACTTC. Amino acids: CAWRVQETQYF.

The gene calls are TRBV7-2 and TRBJ1-1; D is uncertain. V lost 2 bases to trimming and J lost 1 base, with 11 bases between them. Germline values: CDR1 SGHTA, CDR2 FQGNSA. This CDR3 has 15 residues. CDR3 residues: CASSLLGRRNTEAFF. In DNA, the CDR3 is TGTGCCAGCAGCTTACTCGGACGTAGGAACACTGAAGCTTTCTTT. The full variable domain, in which reference TRBV7-2 and TRBJ1-1 provide the parts outside the CDR3, is GAGVSQSPSNKVTEKGKDVELRCDPISGHTALYWYRQSLGQGLEFLIYFQGNSAPDKSGLPSDRFSAERTGGSVSTLTIQRTQQEDSAVYLCASSLLGRRNTEAFFGQGTRLTVV.

This chain links TRBV4-2 with TRBJ2-5; TRBD2 aligns across 8 bases. The CDR3 has 16 residues. Trimming removed 0 bases from V and 1 base from J; junction bases left unmatched: 4. CDR1 is LGHNA and CDR2 is YNFKEQ in the germline V gene. The DNA for the CDR3 is TGTGCCAGCAGCCAAGAGGGCGGGGGGTCCCAAGAGACCCAGTACTTC. As protein: CASSQEGGGSQETQYF.

This chain links TRBV5-1 with TRBJ2-1, with TRBD2 as a possible D gene (7 bases). V lost 4 bases and J 5 bases, leaving 16 bases between the germline ends. There are 15 residues in the CDR3. The V gene's germline CDR1 is SGHRS and CDR2 YFSETQ. The CDR3 reads CASSLGGGGHNEQFF. DNA of the CDR3: TGCGCCAGCAGCCTGGGAGGGGGTGGTCACAATGAGCAGTTCTTC.

This chain joins TRBV5-1 and TRBJ1-6, with D possibly TRBD1 on 5 matching bases. Trimming stripped 1 base from V and 10 bases from J, with 15 bases between. Germline V gene lookup returns CDR1 SGHRS and CDR2 YFSETQ. CDR3 size: 15 residues. CDR3 loop: CASSLRDRFGSPLHF. The DNA of the CDR3 is TGCGCCAGCAGCTTGCGGGACCGATTCGGATCACCCCTCCACTTT. The whole variable domain, filled in from reference TRBV5-1 and TRBJ1-6, reads KAGVTQTPRYLIKTRGQQVTLSCSPISGHRSVSWYQQTPGQGLQFLFEYFSETQRNKGNFPGRFSGRQFSNSRSEMNVSTLELGDSALYLCASSLRDRFGSPLHFGNGTRLTVT.

The V gene is TRBV6-6, the J gene TRBJ2-7; D perhaps matches TRBD2 (6 bases). Trimming took off 2 bases at V and 3 bases at J, with 14 bases between the two ends. The CDR3 runs 15 residues. Germline V lookup: CDR1 MNHNY, CDR2 SVGAGI (reference sequence). The CDR3 DNA sequence: TGTGCCAGCAGTTACCCACCGGGGGTAAGCTACGAGCAGTACTTC. This gives the protein CASSYPPGVSYEQYF.

The V call is TRBV6-5, the J call TRBJ2-1; D possibly corresponds to TRBD2 (6 bases). Germline lookup yields CDR1 MNHEY and CDR2 SVGAGI. Trimming stripped 0 bases from V and 7 bases from J, with 16 bases between. CDR3 length: 16 amino acids. The CDR3 loop is CASSYSFNGGRNEQFF. DNA of the CDR3: TGTGCCAGCAGTTACTCTTTTAACGGGGGACGTAATGAGCAGTTCTTC.

The CDR3, as DNA: TGTGCCAGTAGTATAGGGGACAGGGGCCAAGAGACCCAGTACTTC. This gives the protein CASSIGDRGQETQYF. The rearrangement joins TRBV19 to TRBJ2-5; 10 bases match TRBD1. V lost 1 base and J lost 1; bases outside the gene matches: 0. Germline assignment: CDR1 LNHDA and CDR2 SQIVND (reference sequence). The CDR3 is made up of 15 amino acids.

A single count supports this clone. The V gene is TRBV6-5, the J gene TRBJ1-6, with D hard to call. This CDR3 has 15 residues. Germline V gene lookup returns CDR1 MNHEY and CDR2 SVGAGI. V shed 2 bases and J shed 7 bases, with 12 bases lying between them. The CDR3 here is CASSYLEGGNSPLHF. The DNA of the CDR3 is TGTGCCAGCAGTTACCTGGAAGGAGGGAATTCACCCCTCCACTTT.

This chain links TRBV9 with TRBJ1-3, with 7 bases that match TRBD1. The V gene's germline CDR1 is SGDLS and CDR2 YYNGEE. V gave up 4 bases and J gave up 4 bases; unmatched junction bases: 14. This CDR3 contains 17 residues. The CDR3 DNA is TGTGCCAGCAGCCCCTCCCCGGACAGGCTGGGAGGAAACACCATATATTTT. Translating it yields CASSPSPDRLGGNTIYF.

The chain uses TRBV2 and TRBJ2-1; 8 nucleotides match TRBD2. Germline CDR1 SNHLY, CDR2 FYNNEI. There are 14 residues in the CDR3. J was trimmed by 3 bases and V by 7 bases; bases with no gene match: 5. The CDR3 DNA reads TGTGCCAGCACCCGACTAGCGTACTACAATGAGCAGTTCTTC. Its translation is CASTRLAYYNEQFF.

The rearrangement links TRBV5-7 to TRBJ2-1; TRBD2 might be the D (5 bases). TRBV5-7 has ORF status, its function being uncertain. CDR3 length: 15 amino acids. V dropped 0 bases and J dropped 0 bases, with 7 bases sitting between them. The CDR3 nucleotides are TGTGCCAGCAGCTTGGTAGCGAGCTCCTACAATGAGCAGTTCTTC. It yields the protein CASSLVASSYNEQFF.